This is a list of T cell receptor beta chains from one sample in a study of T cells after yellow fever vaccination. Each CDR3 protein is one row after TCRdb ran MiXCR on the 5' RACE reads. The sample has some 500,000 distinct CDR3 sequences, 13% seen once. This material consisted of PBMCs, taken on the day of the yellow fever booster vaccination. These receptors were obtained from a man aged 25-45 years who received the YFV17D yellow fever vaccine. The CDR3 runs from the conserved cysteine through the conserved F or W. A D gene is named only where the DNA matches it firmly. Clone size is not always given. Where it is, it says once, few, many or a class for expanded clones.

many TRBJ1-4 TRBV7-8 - CASSLGGEKLFF TGTGCCAGCAGCTTGGGTGGCGAAAAACTGTTTTTT
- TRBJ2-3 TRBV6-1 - CASSQYRSTDTQYF TGTGCCAGCAGTCAATACAGATCCACAGATACGCAGTATTTT
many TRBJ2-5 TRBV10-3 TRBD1 CAIRGETGEETQYF TGTGCCATCAGGGGAGAGACAGGGGAAGAGACCCAGTACTTC
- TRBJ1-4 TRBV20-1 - CSARPSGGGNRLFF TGCAGTGCTAGACCTTCGGGGGGCGGAAATCGACTGTTTTTT
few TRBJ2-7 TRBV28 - CASSFQGLGEQYF TGTGCCAGCAGCTTCCAGGGCCTCGGGGAGCAGTACTTC
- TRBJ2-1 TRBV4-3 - CASSPRPYNEQFF TGCGCCAGCAGCCCTCGACCCTACAATGAGCAGTTCTTC
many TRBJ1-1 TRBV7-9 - CASSFQGIRTTEAFF TGTGCCAGCAGCTTCCAAGGGATTAGAACAACTGAAGCTTTCTTT
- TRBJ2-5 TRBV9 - CASSVAPGQETQYF TGTGCCAGCAGCGTAGCGCCAGGTCAAGAGACCCAGTACTTC
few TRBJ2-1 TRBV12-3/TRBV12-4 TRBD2 CASSPGTRVLLEQFF TGTGCCAGCAGTCCGGGGACTAGAGTGCTACTTGAGCAGTTCTTC
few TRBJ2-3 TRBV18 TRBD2 CASSPPGLAGGLDTQYF TGTGCCAGCTCACCACCGGGACTAGCGGGAGGACTAGATACGCAGTATTTT
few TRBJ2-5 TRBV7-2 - CASSKALLSGETQYF TGTGCCAGCAGCAAAGCACTCCTCAGCGGGGAGACCCAGTACTTC
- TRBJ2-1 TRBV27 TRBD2 CASSRLANEQFF TGTGCCAGCAGTAGACTAGCCAATGAGCAGTTCTTC
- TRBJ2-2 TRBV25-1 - CASRQGPGELFF TGTGCCAGCAGGCAGGGACCCGGGGAGCTGTTTTTT
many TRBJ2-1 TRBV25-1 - CASSVGLSYNEQFF TGTGCCAGCAGCGTGGGACTCTCCTACAATGAGCAGTTCTTC
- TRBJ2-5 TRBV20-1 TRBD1 CSAPIRDRGMEQTQYF TGCAGTGCTCCAATCCGGGACAGGGGAATGGAACAGACCCAGTACTTC
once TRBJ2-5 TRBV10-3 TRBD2 CAIGGGETQYF TGTGCCATCGGGGGGGGAGAGACCCAGTACTTC
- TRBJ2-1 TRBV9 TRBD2 CASSVVTSGRNEQFF TGTGCCAGCAGCGTAGTTACTAGCGGGAGAAATGAGCAGTTCTTC
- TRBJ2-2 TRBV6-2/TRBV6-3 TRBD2 CASSSRSSGRNTGELFF TGTGCCAGCAGTTCAAGGTCGAGCGGGAGAAACACCGGGGAGCTGTTTTTT